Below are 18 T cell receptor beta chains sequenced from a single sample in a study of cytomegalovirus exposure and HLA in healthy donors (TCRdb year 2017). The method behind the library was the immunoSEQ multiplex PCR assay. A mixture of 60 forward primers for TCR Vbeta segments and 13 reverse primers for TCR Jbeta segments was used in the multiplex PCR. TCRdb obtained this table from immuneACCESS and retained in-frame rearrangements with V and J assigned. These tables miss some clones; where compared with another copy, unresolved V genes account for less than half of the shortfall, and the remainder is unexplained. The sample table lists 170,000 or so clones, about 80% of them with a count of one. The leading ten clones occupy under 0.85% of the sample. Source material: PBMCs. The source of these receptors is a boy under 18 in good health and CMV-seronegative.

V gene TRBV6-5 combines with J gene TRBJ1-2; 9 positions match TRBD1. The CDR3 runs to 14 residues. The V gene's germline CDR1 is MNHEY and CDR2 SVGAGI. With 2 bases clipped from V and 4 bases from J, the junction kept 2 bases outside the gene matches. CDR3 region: CASSYVDRGYGYTF. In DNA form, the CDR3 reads TGTGCCAGCAGTTACGTGGACAGGGGCTATGGCTACACCTTC.

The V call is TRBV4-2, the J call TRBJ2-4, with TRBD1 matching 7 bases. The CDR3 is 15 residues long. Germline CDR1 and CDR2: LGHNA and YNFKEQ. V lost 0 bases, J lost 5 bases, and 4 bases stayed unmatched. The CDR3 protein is CASSQDEGAENIQYF. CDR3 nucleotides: TGTGCCAGCAGCCAAGATGAGGGGGCGGAAAACATTCAGTACTTC.

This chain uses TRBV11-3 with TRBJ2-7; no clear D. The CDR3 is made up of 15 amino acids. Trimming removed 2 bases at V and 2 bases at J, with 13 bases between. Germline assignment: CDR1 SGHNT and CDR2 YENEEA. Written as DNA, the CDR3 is TGTGCCAGCAGCTTAATCGACGGGTTAACCTACGAGCAGTACTTC. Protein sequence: CASSLIDGLTYEQYF.

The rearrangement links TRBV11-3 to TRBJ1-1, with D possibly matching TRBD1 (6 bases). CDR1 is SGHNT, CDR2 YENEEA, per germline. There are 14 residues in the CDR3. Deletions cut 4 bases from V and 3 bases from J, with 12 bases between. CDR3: CASSSGQRDTEAFF. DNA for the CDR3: TGTGCCAGCAGCTCTGGACAGAGAGACACTGAAGCTTTCTTT.

The CDR3: CASSPPEAYF. The CDR3 coding sequence is TGTGCCAGCAGCCCACCGGAGGCGTATTTT. The chain is built from TRBV21-1 and TRBJ2-3; the table calls TRBD2, which could not be checked here. TRBV21-1 is a pseudogene locus. This CDR3 contains 10 residues.

CDR3 region: CASSLQAGRGYTF. CDR3 nucleotide sequence: TGTGCCAGCAGCCTCCAGGCTGGGCGAGGCTACACCTTC. J is TRBJ1-2 and V is TRBV7-8; D gene uncertain. There are 13 residues in the CDR3. CDR1 SGHVS and CDR2 FQNEAQ come from the germline V gene. V was pared by 5 bases and J by 8 bases, with 15 bases between. Drawing the rest from reference TRBV7-8 and TRBJ1-2, the complete variable domain is GAGVSQSPRYKVAKRGQDVALRCDPISGHVSLFWYQQALGQGPEFLTYFQNEAQLDKSGLPSDRFFAERPEGSVSTLKIQRTQQEDSAVYLCASSLQAGRGYTFGSGTRLTVV.

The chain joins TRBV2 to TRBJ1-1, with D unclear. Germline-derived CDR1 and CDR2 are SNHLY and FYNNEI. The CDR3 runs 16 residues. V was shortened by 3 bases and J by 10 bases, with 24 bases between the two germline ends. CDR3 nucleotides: TGTGCCAGCAGTGATGGAATTGACGTTGTCTCTGCGGGAGCTTTCTTT. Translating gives CASSDGIDVVSAGAFF.

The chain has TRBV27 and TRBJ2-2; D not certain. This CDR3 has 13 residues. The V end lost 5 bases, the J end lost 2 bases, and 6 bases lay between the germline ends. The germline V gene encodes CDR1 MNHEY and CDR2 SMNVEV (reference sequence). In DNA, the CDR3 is TGTGCCAGCAGTATGACTAACACCGGGGAGCTGTTTTTT. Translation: CASSMTNTGELFF.

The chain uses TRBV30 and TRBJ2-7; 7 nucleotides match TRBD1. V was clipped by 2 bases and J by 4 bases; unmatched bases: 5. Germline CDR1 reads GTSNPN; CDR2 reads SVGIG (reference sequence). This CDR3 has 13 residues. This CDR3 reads CAWSYRGPYEQYF. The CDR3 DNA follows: TGTGCCTGGAGTTACAGGGGTCCATACGAGCAGTACTTC. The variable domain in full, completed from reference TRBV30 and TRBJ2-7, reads SQTIHQWPATLVQPVGSPLSLECTVEGTSNPNLYWYRQAAGRGLQLLFYSVGIGQISSEVPQNLSASRPQDRQFILSSKKLLLSDSGFYLCAWSYRGPYEQYFGPGTRLTVT.

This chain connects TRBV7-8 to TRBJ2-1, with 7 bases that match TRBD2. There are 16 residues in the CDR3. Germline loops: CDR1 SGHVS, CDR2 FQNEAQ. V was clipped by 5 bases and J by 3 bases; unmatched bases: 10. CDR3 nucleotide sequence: TGTGCCAGCAGCCACCGGAGGGAGCGGGACTACAATGAGCAGTTCTTC. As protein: CASSHRRERDYNEQFF.

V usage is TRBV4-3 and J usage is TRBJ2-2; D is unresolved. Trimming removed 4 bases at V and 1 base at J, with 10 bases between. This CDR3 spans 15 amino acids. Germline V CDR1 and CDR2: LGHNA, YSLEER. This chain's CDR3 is CASSLYTLNTGELFF. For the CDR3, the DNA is TGCGCCAGCAGCCTCTATACTCTGAACACCGGGGAGCTGTTTTTT.

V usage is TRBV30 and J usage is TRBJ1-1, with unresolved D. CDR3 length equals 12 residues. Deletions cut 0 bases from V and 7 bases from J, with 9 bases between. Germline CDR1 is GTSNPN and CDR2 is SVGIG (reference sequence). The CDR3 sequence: CAWSVNGGEAFF. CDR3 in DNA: TGTGCCTGGAGTGTAAACGGAGGTGAAGCTTTCTTT.

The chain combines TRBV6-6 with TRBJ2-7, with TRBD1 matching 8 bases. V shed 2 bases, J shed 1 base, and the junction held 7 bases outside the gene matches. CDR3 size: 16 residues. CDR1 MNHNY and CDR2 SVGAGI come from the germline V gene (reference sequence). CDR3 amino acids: CASSYTTQGVSYEQYF. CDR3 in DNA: TGTGCCAGCAGTTACACCACACAGGGGGTTTCCTACGAGCAGTACTTC.

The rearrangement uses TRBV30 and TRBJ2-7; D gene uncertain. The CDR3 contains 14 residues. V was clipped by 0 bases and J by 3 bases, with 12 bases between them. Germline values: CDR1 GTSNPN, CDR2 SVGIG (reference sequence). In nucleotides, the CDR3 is TGTGCCTGGAGTGTACTAAGACCGTTCTACGAGCAGTACTTC. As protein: CAWSVLRPFYEQYF.

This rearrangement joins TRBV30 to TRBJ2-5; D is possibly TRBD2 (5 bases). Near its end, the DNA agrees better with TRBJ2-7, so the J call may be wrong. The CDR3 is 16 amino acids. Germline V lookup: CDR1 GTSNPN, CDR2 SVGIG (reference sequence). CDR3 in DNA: TGTGCCTGGAGTGTCCGGGGTCCGGGGAACTACTACGAGCAGTACTTC. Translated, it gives CAWSVRGPGNYYEQYF.

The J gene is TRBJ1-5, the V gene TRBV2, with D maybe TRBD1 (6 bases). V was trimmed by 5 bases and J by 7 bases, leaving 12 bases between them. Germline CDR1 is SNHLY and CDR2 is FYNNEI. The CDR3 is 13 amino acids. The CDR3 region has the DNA TGTGCCAGCAGTTTTAACAGGGACCAGCCCCAGCATTTT. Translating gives CASSFNRDQPQHF.

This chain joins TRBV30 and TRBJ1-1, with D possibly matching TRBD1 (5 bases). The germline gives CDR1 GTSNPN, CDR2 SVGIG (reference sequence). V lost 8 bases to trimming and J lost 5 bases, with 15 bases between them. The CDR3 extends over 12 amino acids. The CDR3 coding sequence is TGTGCCCGTGGGACTACCCGGACTGAAGCTTTCTTT. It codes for CARGTTRTEAFF.

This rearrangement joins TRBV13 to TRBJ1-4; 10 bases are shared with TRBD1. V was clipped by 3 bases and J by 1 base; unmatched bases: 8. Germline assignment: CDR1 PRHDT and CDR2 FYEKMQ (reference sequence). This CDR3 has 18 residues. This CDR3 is CASSFGDRGPETNEKLFF. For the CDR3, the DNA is TGTGCCAGCAGCTTTGGGGACAGGGGACCTGAAACTAATGAAAAACTGTTTTTT.